This record concerns one TCR beta chain sequence. Its cognate antigen is unknown. PCR amplification relied on 60 Vbeta primers (plus 13 Jbeta primers). Produced via immunoSEQ multiplex PCR; TCRdb's table is partial and in-frame only. The table counts about 160,000 clones; about 2% lies in the top ten. This specimen belongs to a study of cytomegalovirus exposure and HLA in healthy donors. Overall study results and limits: Later findings reportedly placed an Asian-associated ancestry cluster below the roughly 660-donor mean for N-insertions. With later analysis, a missense DCLRE1C variant became linked to TCR beta V- and J-gene trimming.

The germline CDR1 and CDR2 sequences are MNHEY and SMNVEV (reference sequence). The length of the CDR3 is 14 residues. V lost 3 bases, J lost 5 bases, and 11 bases lay in between. The V and J genes are TRBV27 and TRBJ1-5; maybe TRBD1 (5 bases). The source material was PBMCs. This TCR was recovered from a man aged 30-40 years in good health and CMV-seronegative. The CDR3: CASSFRQLDQPQHF. The CDR3 coding sequence is TGTGCCAGCAGTTTCCGACAGTTGGATCAGCCCCAGCATTTT.